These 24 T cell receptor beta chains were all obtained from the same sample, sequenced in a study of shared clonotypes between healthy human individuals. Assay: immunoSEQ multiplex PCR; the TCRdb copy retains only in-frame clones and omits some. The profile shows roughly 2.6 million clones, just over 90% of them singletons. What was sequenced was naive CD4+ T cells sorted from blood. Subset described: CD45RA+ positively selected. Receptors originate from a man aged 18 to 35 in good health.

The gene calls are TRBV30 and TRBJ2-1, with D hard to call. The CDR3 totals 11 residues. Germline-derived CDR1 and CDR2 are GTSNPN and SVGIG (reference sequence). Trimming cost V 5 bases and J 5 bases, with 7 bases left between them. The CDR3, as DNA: TGTGCCTGGCGCAGACACAATGAGCAGTTCTTC. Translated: CAWRRHNEQFF.

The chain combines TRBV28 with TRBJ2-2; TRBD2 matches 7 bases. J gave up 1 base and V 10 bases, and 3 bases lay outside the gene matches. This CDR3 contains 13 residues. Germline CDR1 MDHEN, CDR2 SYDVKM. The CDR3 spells CAITSVNTGELFF. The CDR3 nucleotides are TGTGCCATCACTAGCGTGAACACCGGGGAGCTGTTTTTT.

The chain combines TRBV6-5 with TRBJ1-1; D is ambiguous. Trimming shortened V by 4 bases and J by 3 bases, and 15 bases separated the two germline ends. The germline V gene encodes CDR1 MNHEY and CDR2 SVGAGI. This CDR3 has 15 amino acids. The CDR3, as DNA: TGTGCCAGCAGTTCTATCGTTCTTGGGGACACTGAAGCTTTCTTT. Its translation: CASSSIVLGDTEAFF.

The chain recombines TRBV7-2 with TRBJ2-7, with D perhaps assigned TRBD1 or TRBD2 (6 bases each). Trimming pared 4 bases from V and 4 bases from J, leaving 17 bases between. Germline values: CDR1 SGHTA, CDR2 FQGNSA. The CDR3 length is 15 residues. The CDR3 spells CASSSGRGAPYEQYF. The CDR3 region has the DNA TGTGCCAGCAGCTCGGGAAGGGGGGCCCCATACGAGCAGTACTTC.

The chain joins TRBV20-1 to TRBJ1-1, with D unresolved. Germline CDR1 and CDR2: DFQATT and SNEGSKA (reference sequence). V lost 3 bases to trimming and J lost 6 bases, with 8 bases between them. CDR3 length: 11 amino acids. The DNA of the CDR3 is TGCAGTGCTAGCGGTACCCCTGAAGCTTTCTTT. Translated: CSASGTPEAFF.

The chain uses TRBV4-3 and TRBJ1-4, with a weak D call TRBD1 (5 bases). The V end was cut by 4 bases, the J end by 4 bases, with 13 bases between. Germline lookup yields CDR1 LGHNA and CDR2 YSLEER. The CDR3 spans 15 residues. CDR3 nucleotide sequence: TGCGCCAGCAGCCGCGAGAGGGGAGGTAATGAAAAACTGTTTTTT. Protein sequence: CASSRERGGNEKLFF.

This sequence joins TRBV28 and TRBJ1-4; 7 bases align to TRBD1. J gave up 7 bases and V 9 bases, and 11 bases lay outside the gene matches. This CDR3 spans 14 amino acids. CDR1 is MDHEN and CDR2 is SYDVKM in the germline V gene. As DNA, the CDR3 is TGTGCCAGTGGACAGGCGGGGGATGGTGAAAAACTGTTTTTT. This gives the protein CASGQAGDGEKLFF. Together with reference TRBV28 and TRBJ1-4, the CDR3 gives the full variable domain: DVKVTQSSRYLVKRTGEKVFLECVQDMDHENMFWYRQDPGLGLRLIYFSYDVKMKEKGDIPEGYSVSREKKERFSLILESASTNQTSMYLCASGQAGDGEKLFFGSGTQLSVL.

The CDR3 here is CASSAGIEQYF. For the CDR3, the DNA is TGTGCCAGCAGTGCTGGGATCGAGCAGTACTTC. The V gene is TRBV6-5, the J gene TRBJ2-7; D remains unclear. The V gene lost 5 bases and the J gene lost 6 bases, with 8 bases spanning the gap. Germline V gene sequence: CDR1 MNHEY, CDR2 SVGAGI. The CDR3 loop spans 11 amino acids.

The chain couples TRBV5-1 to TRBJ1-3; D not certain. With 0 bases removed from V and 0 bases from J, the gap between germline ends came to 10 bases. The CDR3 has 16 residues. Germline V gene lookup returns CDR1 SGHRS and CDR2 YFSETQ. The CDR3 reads CASSLEVIGSGNTIYF. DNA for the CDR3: TGCGCCAGCAGCTTGGAGGTGATAGGCTCTGGAAACACCATATATTTT.

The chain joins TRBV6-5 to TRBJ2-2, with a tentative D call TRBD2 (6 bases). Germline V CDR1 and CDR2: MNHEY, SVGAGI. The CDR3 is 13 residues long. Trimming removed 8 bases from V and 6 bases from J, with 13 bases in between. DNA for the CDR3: TGTGCCAGCCATACGGAGGGGCCCGGGGAGCTGTTTTTT. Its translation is CASHTEGPGELFF.

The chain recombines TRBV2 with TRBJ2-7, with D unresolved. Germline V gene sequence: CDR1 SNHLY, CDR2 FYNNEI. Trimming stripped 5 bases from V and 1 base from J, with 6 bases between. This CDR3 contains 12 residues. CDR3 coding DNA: TGTGCCAGCAGTCTGCTTTCCTACGAGCAGTACTTC. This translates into CASSLLSYEQYF.

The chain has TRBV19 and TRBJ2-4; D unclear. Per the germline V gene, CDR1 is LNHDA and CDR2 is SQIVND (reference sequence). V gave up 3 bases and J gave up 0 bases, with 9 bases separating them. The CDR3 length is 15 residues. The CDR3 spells CASSMASKAKNIQYF. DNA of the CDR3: TGTGCCAGTAGTATGGCTTCAAAAGCCAAAAACATTCAGTACTTC.

CDR3 protein: CASSLAPQGGNTEAFF. The CDR3 DNA sequence: TGCGCCAGCAGCTTGGCCCCCCAGGGGGGGAACACTGAAGCTTTCTTT. V is TRBV5-1 and J is TRBJ1-1, with TRBD1 identical over 7 bases. V dropped 0 bases and J dropped 1; count of bases not matched to a gene: 6. CDR3 size: 16 residues. Germline CDR1 and CDR2: SGHRS and YFSETQ.

CDR3 sequence: CAAQGQGNSPLHF. The CDR3 DNA follows: TGTGCCGCCCAGGGACAGGGAAATTCACCCCTCCACTTT. V is TRBV30 and J is TRBJ1-6, with TRBD1 matching 9 bases. In germline, CDR1 is GTSNPN, CDR2 SVGIG (reference sequence). The CDR3 loop spans 13 amino acids. After removal of 8 bases from V and 7 bases from J, the junction contained 6 bases not matched to a gene. Together with reference TRBV30 and TRBJ1-6, the CDR3 gives the full variable domain: SQTIHQWPATLVQPVGSPLSLECTVEGTSNPNLYWYRQAAGRGLQLLFYSVGIGQISSEVPQNLSASRPQDRQFILSSKKLLLSDSGFYLCAAQGQGNSPLHFGNGTRLTVT.

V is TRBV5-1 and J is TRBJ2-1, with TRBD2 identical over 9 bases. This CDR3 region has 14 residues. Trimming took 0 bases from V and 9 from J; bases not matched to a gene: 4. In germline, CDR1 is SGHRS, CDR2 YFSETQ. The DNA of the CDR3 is TGCGCCAGCAGCTTGGTAGCGGGAGTATTTGAGCAGTTCTTC. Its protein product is CASSLVAGVFEQFF.

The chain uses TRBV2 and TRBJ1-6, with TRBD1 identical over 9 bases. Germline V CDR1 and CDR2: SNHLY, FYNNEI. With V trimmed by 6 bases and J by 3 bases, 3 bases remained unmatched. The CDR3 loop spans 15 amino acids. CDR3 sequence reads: CASRDRGNYNSPLHF. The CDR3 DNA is TGTGCCAGCAGGGACAGGGGAAACTATAATTCACCCCTCCACTTT. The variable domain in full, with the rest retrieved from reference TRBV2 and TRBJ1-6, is EPEVTQTPSHQVTQMGQEVILRCVPISNHLYFYWYRQILGQKVEFLVSFYNNEISEKSEIFDDQFSVERPDGSNFTLKIRSTKLEDSAMYFCASRDRGNYNSPLHFGNGTRLTVT.

In DNA form, the CDR3 reads TGTGCCAGCAGCTTAGGTGGAACCTTGAACACTGAAGCTTTCTTT. Amino acids: CASSLGGTLNTEAFF. J is TRBJ1-1 and V is TRBV13; no definite D call. Germline V lookup: CDR1 PRHDT, CDR2 FYEKMQ (reference sequence). This CDR3 spans 15 amino acids. Trimming removed 0 bases at V and 0 bases at J, with 8 bases between.

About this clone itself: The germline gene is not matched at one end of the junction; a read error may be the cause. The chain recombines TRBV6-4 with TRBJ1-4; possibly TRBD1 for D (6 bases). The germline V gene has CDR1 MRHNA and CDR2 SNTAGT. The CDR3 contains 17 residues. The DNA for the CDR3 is TGTGCCAACAGTTCCAGGGGAGGGGATGATTTTAATGAAAAACTGTTTTTT. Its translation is CANSSRGGDDFNEKLFF.

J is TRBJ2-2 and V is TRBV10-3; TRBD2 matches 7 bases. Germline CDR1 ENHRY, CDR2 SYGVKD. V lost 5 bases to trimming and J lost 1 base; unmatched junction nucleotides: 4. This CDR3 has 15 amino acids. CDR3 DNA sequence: TGTGCCATCAGTTCGGGACTACAGAACACCGGGGAGCTGTTTTTT. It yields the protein CAISSGLQNTGELFF.

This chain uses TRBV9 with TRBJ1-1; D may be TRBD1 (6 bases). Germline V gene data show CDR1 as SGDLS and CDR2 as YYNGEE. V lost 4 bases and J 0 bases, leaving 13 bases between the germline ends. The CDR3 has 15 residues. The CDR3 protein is CASSPRQALNTEAFF. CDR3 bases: TGTGCCAGCAGCCCCAGACAGGCCCTGAACACTGAAGCTTTCTTT.

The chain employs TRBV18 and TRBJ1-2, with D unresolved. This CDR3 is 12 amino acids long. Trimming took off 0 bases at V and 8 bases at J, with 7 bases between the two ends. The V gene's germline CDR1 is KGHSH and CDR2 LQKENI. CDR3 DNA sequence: TGTGCCAGCTCACCACCGGGAGGCGGCTACACCTTC. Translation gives CASSPPGGGYTF.

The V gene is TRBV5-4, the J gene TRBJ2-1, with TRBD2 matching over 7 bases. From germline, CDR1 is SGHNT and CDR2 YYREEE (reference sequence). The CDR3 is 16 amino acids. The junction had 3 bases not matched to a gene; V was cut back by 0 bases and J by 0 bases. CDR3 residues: CASSLAGTTSYNEQFF. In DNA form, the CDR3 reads TGTGCCAGCAGCTTGGCAGGGACTACCTCCTACAATGAGCAGTTCTTC.

The CDR3 region is CAISEAGGGTETQYF. The CDR3, as DNA: TGTGCCATCAGTGAGGCAGGGGGGGGAACGGAGACCCAGTACTTC. J is TRBJ2-5 and V is TRBV10-3; the D gene could be TRBD1 or TRBD2 (7 bases each). Trimming removed 2 bases at V and 5 bases at J, with 15 bases between. The CDR3 loop spans 15 amino acids. The V gene's germline CDR1 is ENHRY and CDR2 SYGVKD.

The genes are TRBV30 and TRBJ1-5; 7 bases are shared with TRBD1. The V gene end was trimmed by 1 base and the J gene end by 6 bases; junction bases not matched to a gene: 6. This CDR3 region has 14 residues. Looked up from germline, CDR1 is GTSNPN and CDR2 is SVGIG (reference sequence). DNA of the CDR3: TGTGCCTGGAGTGAAAAGGGGGCAAGTCAGCCCCAGCATTTT. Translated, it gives CAWSEKGASQPQHF.